One sample yielded the 28 T cell receptor beta chains listed below, sequenced in a study of T cells in Graves' hyperthyroidism and ophthalmopathy. It was RNA transcripts that yielded the amplified TCR beta CDR3 regions. The HTBI primer set served for first-round RT-PCR of the TCR CDR3. TCRdb reprocessed the multiplex PCR reads via MiXCR and lists one record per CDR3 protein. Among approximately 480,000 distinct CDR3 sequences listed, 20% to 25% were seen once. Sequencing was performed on blood. Receptor source: a man younger than 30 with Graves' hyperthyroidism.

This clonotype was seen a handful of times. The chain couples TRBV11-1 to TRBJ2-2; TRBD1 matches 10 bases. Germline values: CDR1 SGHAT, CDR2 FQDESV (reference sequence). This CDR3 has 15 amino acids. V gave up 4 bases and J gave up 3 bases; unmatched junction bases: 2. Written as DNA, the CDR3 is TGTGCCAGCAGCTACGGGACAGGGGACACCGGGGAGCTGTTTTTT. The encoded protein is CASSYGTGDTGELFF.

This clonotype showed up many times. The gene calls are TRBV6-5 and TRBJ2-7; D gene unclear. V lost 7 bases to trimming and J lost 0 bases, with 13 bases between them. CDR1 is MNHEY, CDR2 SVGAGI, per germline. The CDR3 is made up of 14 amino acids. In DNA, the CDR3 is TGTGCCAGCACAGGTTCCCTCGACTCCTACGAGCAGTACTTC. Its translation is CASTGSLDSYEQYF.

Many counts were recorded for this clonotype. The rearrangement uses TRBV2 and TRBJ2-7; 7 nucleotides match TRBD1. Germline lookup yields CDR1 SNHLY and CDR2 FYNNEI. The junction had 9 bases not matched to a gene; V was cut back by 6 bases and J by 7 bases. This CDR3 region has 13 residues. The CDR3 reads CASRKTGFREQYF. Here the CDR3 DNA reads TGTGCCAGCAGAAAGACAGGGTTCCGGGAGCAGTACTTC.

V usage is TRBV10-3 and J usage is TRBJ1-1; TRBD1 aligns across 10 bases. Unmatched junction bases numbered 15, after V lost 10 bases and J lost 4 bases. Germline CDR1 reads ENHRY; CDR2 reads SYGVKD. The CDR3 loop spans 16 amino acids. CDR3 protein: CATARETGGGSTEAFF. CDR3 bases: TGTGCCACCGCGAGGGAGACAGGGGGCGGGAGCACTGAAGCTTTCTTT.

This clonotype was recorded a few times. This chain joins TRBV28 and TRBJ2-4; 10 positions agree with TRBD1. CDR1 MDHEN and CDR2 SYDVKM come from the germline V gene. The V gene end was trimmed by 2 bases and the J gene end by 0 bases; junction bases not matched to a gene: 1. This CDR3 region has 16 residues. The CDR3 here is CASSLGTGVAKNIQYF. CDR3 coding DNA: TGTGCCAGCAGTTTAGGGACAGGGGTAGCCAAAAACATTCAGTACTTC.

As to this clonotype: The junction does not match germline at one end; this may be a read error. The genes are TRBV5-1 and TRBJ1-2; no clear D gene. CDR1 SGHRS and CDR2 YFSETQ come from the germline V gene. The CDR3 runs 14 residues. DNA for the CDR3: TGCGCCAGCAGCCCCCATGAGACTAACTATGGTTACACCTTC. This sequence encodes CASSPHETNYGYTF.

This chain links TRBV28 with TRBJ2-7, with 10 bases that match TRBD2. The CDR3 totals 15 residues. The germline V gene has CDR1 MDHEN and CDR2 SYDVKM. V lost 5 bases to trimming and J lost 0 bases; unmatched junction nucleotides: 4. This CDR3 reads CASSGSGRISYEQYF. DNA of the CDR3: TGTGCCAGCAGTGGTAGCGGGAGGATCTCCTACGAGCAGTACTTC.

The J gene is TRBJ1-2, the V gene TRBV19; D may be TRBD1 (6 bases). Germline V gene data show CDR1 as LNHDA and CDR2 as SQIVND (reference sequence). CDR3 length equals 14 residues. Trimming removed 7 bases at V and 2 bases at J, with 14 bases between. CDR3 amino acids: CASTPIDRNYGYTF. The CDR3, as DNA: TGTGCCAGTACTCCCATCGACAGGAACTATGGCTACACCTTC.

Many counts were recorded for this clonotype. This may be a read error: a much more frequent sequence differs by one nucleotide. V gene TRBV6-1 combines with J gene TRBJ2-2, with D uncertain. The CDR3 has 11 residues. V lost 3 bases and J lost 7, with 3 bases in between. Germline lookup yields CDR1 MNHNS and CDR2 SASEGT. CDR3 nucleotides: TGTGCCAGCAGTGACGGCGGGGAGCTGTTTTTT. Amino acid sequence: CASSDGGELFF.

This clonotype was seen ten or more times. V and J are TRBV20-1 and TRBJ1-1; D is uncertain. Trimming took off 2 bases at V and 3 bases at J, with 16 bases between the two ends. Germline V gives CDR1 DFQATT, CDR2 SNEGSKA (reference sequence). This CDR3 is built from 15 residues. CDR3 sequence (DNA): TGCAGTGCTAGAAACCCTACATCTGGGGACACTGAAGCTTTCTTT. Amino acid sequence: CSARNPTSGDTEAFF.

The chain is built from TRBV5-6 and TRBJ1-2, with D perhaps matching TRBD1 (5 bases). Germline V gives CDR1 SGHDT, CDR2 YYEEEE. Trimming took off 0 bases at V and 4 bases at J, with 13 bases between the two ends. This CDR3 region has 15 residues. In DNA, the CDR3 is TGTGCCAGCAGCTTGGGCAGGGCCCCCTCCTATGGCTACACCTTC. This sequence encodes CASSLGRAPSYGYTF.

This clonotype was counted ten times or more. The CDR3 sequence is CASSDIQREETQYF. CDR3 nucleotides: TGTGCCAGCAGTGACATTCAGCGAGAAGAGACCCAGTACTTC. The chain is built from TRBV2 and TRBJ2-5, with unresolved D. Trimming pared 3 bases from V and 3 bases from J, leaving 11 bases between. Germline CDR1 is SNHLY and CDR2 is FYNNEI. The CDR3 runs 14 residues.

This clonotype came up many times. This rearrangement joins TRBV20-1 to TRBJ2-2; TRBD1 matches at 7 bases. The CDR3 is 14 amino acids. The V gene end was trimmed by 5 bases and the J gene end by 6 bases; junction bases not matched to a gene: 9. CDR1 is DFQATT and CDR2 is SNEGSKA in the germline V gene (reference sequence). The CDR3 loop is CSAYGQVRSGELFF. The CDR3 nucleotides are TGCAGTGCTTACGGACAGGTTCGGTCCGGGGAGCTGTTTTTT.

Turning to this clonotype: This may come from a read error, since a much larger clone is one base off. This rearrangement joins TRBV2 to TRBJ2-5, with a possible D match to TRBD1 (7 bases). Germline values: CDR1 SNHLY, CDR2 FYNNEI. The CDR3 runs 15 residues. The CDR3 here is CGSSPQGGPGETQYF. CDR3 coding DNA: TGTGGCAGCAGTCCTCAGGGGGGACCAGGAGAGACCCAGTACTTC.

The chain has TRBV4-2 and TRBJ2-7; 9 bases are shared with TRBD2. The V gene end was trimmed by 1 base and the J gene end by 1 base; junction bases not matched to a gene: 5. Germline CDR1 reads LGHNA; CDR2 reads YNFKEQ. CDR3 size: 16 residues. In DNA form, the CDR3 reads TGTGCCAGCAGCCAAGGCGTAGCGGGGGCTTCCTACGAGCAGTACGTC. It encodes CASSQGVAGASYEQYV.

This clonotype was seen ten or more times. The chain recombines TRBV3-1 with TRBJ2-7, with D perhaps matching TRBD2 (6 bases). Germline V gene lookup returns CDR1 LGHDT and CDR2 YNNKEL (reference sequence). The CDR3 contains 16 residues. Deletions cut 1 base from V and 0 bases from J, with 13 bases between. The CDR3 region is CASSQVSGDGSYEQYF. The CDR3, as DNA: TGTGCCAGCAGCCAAGTCTCGGGGGACGGCTCCTACGAGCAGTACTTC.

In this sample, this clonotype turned up many times. The chain links TRBV3-1 to TRBJ1-2, with TRBD1 identical over 7 bases. CDR1 LGHDT and CDR2 YNNKEL come from the germline V gene (reference sequence). V shed 0 bases and J 5 bases; nucleotides not matched to a gene: 3. This CDR3 is 14 amino acids long. The CDR3 here is CASSQDTTGYGYTF. The CDR3 DNA reads as TGTGCCAGCAGCCAAGACACGACAGGGTATGGCTACACCTTC.

This clonotype was found many times. The rearrangement links TRBV28 to TRBJ1-1, with D perhaps matching TRBD1 (6 bases). V was shortened by 3 bases and J by 6 bases, with 11 bases between the two germline ends. The CDR3 spans 13 residues. CDR1 is MDHEN and CDR2 is SYDVKM in the germline V gene. CDR3 amino acids: CASSLRKGAEAFF. Written as DNA, the CDR3 is TGTGCCAGCAGTTTGAGAAAGGGGGCTGAAGCTTTCTTT.

Many counts were recorded for this clonotype. The chain is built from TRBV6-5 and TRBJ2-7, with D possibly being TRBD2 (6 bases). The CDR3 runs 14 residues. Germline CDR1 and CDR2: MNHEY and SVGAGI. V was trimmed by 10 bases and J by 4 bases, leaving 20 bases between them. This CDR3 is CATSPEGWIYEQYF. CDR3 DNA sequence: TGTGCCACCTCCCCGGAGGGGTGGATATACGAGCAGTACTTC.

This clonotype has ten or more counts. This chain uses TRBV12-5 with TRBJ1-5; D not certain. The CDR3 has 16 residues. Germline V gene sequence: CDR1 LGHNT, CDR2 FRNRAP. Deletions cut 7 bases from V and 1 base from J, with 17 bases between. The chain's CDR3 is CASALDGERSNQPQHF. DNA for the CDR3: TGTGCTAGTGCCCTAGACGGGGAGAGAAGCAATCAGCCCCAGCATTTT.

This sequence joins TRBV28 and TRBJ1-2, with D possibly matching TRBD1 (6 bases). Germline values: CDR1 MDHEN, CDR2 SYDVKM. V was shortened by 6 bases and J by 4 bases, with 15 bases between the two germline ends. This CDR3 contains 14 residues. This chain's CDR3 is CASRQGTRLYGYTF. CDR3 nucleotide sequence: TGTGCCAGCAGACAGGGAACTAGACTCTATGGCTACACCTTC.

V gene TRBV15 combines with J gene TRBJ2-2; TRBD1 is a possible D gene (6 bases). Germline V gene lookup returns CDR1 LNHNV and CDR2 YYDKDF (reference sequence). The CDR3 extends over 13 amino acids. Trimming took 5 bases from V and 6 from J, leaving 10 bases between them. The CDR3 sequence: CATSPTGSGELFF. CDR3 nucleotide sequence: TGTGCCACCAGCCCTACAGGGTCCGGGGAGCTGTTTTTT. Full variable domain (missing parts from reference TRBV15 and TRBJ2-2): DAMVIQNPRYQVTQFGKPVTLSCSQTLNHNVMYWYQQKSSQAPKLLFHYYDKDFNNEADTPDNFQSRRPNTSFCFLDIRSPGLGDTAMYLCATSPTGSGELFFGEGSRLTVL.

This chain links TRBV6-1 with TRBJ2-2; perhaps TRBD2 as D (6 bases). The CDR3 loop spans 16 amino acids. V lost 2 bases and J lost 5, with 15 bases in between. CDR1 is MNHNS and CDR2 is SASEGT in the germline V gene. The CDR3 here is CASSELRERLTGELFF. The DNA of the CDR3 is TGTGCCAGCAGTGAATTACGGGAGCGTCTAACCGGGGAGCTGTTTTTT.

This clonotype was detected ten times or more. The chain links TRBV4-1 to TRBJ1-1; tentatively, D is TRBD1 (6 bases). Per the germline V gene, CDR1 is MGHRA and CDR2 is YSYEKL. The CDR3 is made up of 15 amino acids. V dropped 3 bases and J dropped 3 bases, with 14 bases sitting between them. CDR3 region: CASSHYRAEDTEAFF. The CDR3 DNA reads TGCGCCAGCAGCCACTACAGGGCGGAGGACACTGAAGCTTTCTTT.

Details on this clonotype: A much larger clone lies a single base off, so this may be a read error. The genes are TRBV7-8 and TRBJ2-2; D is possibly TRBD2 (5 bases). The CDR3 has 12 residues. Germline CDR1 and CDR2: SGHVS and FQNEAQ. CDR3 in amino acids: CASSILPGELLF. The CDR3 DNA reads TGTGCCAGCAGTATTCTCCCCGGGGAGCTGTTGTTT. The full variable domain, its missing parts supplied by reference TRBV7-8 and TRBJ2-2, is GAGVSQSPRYKVAKRGQDVALRCDPISGHVSLFWYQQALGQGPEFLTYFQNEAQLDKSGLPSDRFFAERPEGSVSTLKIQRTQQEDSAVYLCASSILPGELLFGEGSRLTVL.

This clonotype was picked up many times. V and J are TRBV19 and TRBJ1-5; D unclear. The CDR3 is 15 amino acids. V lost 2 bases to trimming and J lost 5 bases, with 13 bases between them. Germline CDR1 LNHDA, CDR2 SQIVND (reference sequence). For the CDR3, the DNA is TGTGCCAGTAGTATATTGGGGATTCAGCATCAGCCCCAGCATTTT. Its protein is CASSILGIQHQPQHF.

This clonotype came up many times. The chain recombines TRBV12-3 or TRBV12-4 with TRBJ1-2, with 8 nucleotides matching TRBD1. CDR3 length: 14 residues. Trimming took 4 bases from V and 8 from J; bases not matched to a gene: 9. CDR3: CASSSLTGVAGYTF. The CDR3 region has the DNA TGTGCCAGCAGTTCCCTGACAGGGGTAGCGGGCTACACCTTC.

This clonotype was counted at least ten times. The V gene is TRBV4-1, the J gene TRBJ1-1, with 7 bases aligning to TRBD1. In germline, CDR1 is MGHRA, CDR2 YSYEKL. This CDR3 comprises 12 residues. Losses at the gene ends were 3 bases for V and 8 bases for J; bases not matched to a gene: 3. DNA of the CDR3: TGCGCCAGCAGCCACCAGGGGGAAGAAGCTTTCTTT. It encodes CASSHQGEEAFF.